The source of this T cell receptor beta chain is a study of shared T cell receptors in the human thymus. Germline values: CDR1 MNHEY, CDR2 SMNVEV (reference sequence). The CDR3 loop spans 13 amino acids. Trimming removed 8 bases from V and 3 bases from J, with 11 bases in between. TCRdb keeps only in-frame clones here, not all; method: immunoSEQ multiplex PCR. This table holds over 650,000 clones, around 87% found once. These data were also filed under a second study, of human thymus T cells. As that study records: Each of the donors was a healthy Finnish infant who was undergoing open corrective cardiac surgery for congenital heart defects. The study used thymus tissue resected during corrective heart surgery. A high degree of thymic repertoire overlap among unrelated individuals was reported in related research.

The V call is TRBV27, the J call TRBJ2-4; D perhaps matches TRBD1 (6 bases). The sequencing input was thymocytes. The TCR comes from a boy in the first two years of life with a congenital heart defect. The CDR3 spells CASGDIGKNIQYF. DNA for the CDR3: TGTGCCAGCGGGGACATCGGCAAAAACATTCAGTACTTC.